This T cell receptor (beta chain) was sequenced for a study of CD8 T cells in ankylosing spondylitis. This clonotype occurred many times. As yet, its antigen is unknown. TCRdb ran MiXCR on the 5' RACE reads and lists one entry per CDR3 protein. The sample consists of more than 400,000 distinct CDR3 sequences, under 5.5% of them appearing once. The CDR3 totals 16 residues. Germline V lookup: CDR1 LNHNV, CDR2 YYDKDF (reference sequence). V was cut by 0 bases and J by 1 base, with 11 bases left in between. Overall study results and limits: The clones that were linked to disease were reported to be significantly enriched in matched synovial fluid samples from ankylosing spondylitis patients. A motif of roughly 8 highly homologous TCR beta variants was seen as apparently characteristic of ankylosing spondylitis blood. Disease-linked clones had a CD8+ phenotype and relatively low frequency in peripheral blood.

The TCR comes from a male donor with ankylosing spondylitis. The chain is built from TRBV15 and TRBJ2-3; weak D call: TRBD1 (6 bases). The specimen sequenced was blood, either unsorted or a sorted T cell fraction (not recorded which). The CDR3 spells CATSRDQGFGTDTQYF. As DNA, the CDR3 is TGTGCCACCAGCAGAGATCAGGGGTTCGGCACAGATACGCAGTATTTT.